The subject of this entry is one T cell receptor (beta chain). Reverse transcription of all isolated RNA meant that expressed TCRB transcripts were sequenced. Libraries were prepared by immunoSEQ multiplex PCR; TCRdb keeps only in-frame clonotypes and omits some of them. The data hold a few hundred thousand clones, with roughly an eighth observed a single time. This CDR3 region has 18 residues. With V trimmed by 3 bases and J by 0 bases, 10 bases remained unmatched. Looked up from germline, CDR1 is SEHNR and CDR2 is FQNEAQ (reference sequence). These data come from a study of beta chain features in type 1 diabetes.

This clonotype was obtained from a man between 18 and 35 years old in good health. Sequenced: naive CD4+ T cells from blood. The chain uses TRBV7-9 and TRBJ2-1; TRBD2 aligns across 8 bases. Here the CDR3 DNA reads TGTGCCAGCAGCTTCTCCGGGGGGGACCTTCTCTCCTACAATGAGCAGTTCTTC. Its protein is CASSFSGGDLLSYNEQFF. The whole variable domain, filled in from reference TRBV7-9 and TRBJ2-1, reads DTGVSQNPRHKITKRGQNVTFRCDPISEHNRLYWYRQTLGQGPEFLTYFQNEAQLEKSRLLSDRFSAERPKGSFSTLEIQRTEQGDSAMYLCASSFSGGDLLSYNEQFFGPGTRLTVL.